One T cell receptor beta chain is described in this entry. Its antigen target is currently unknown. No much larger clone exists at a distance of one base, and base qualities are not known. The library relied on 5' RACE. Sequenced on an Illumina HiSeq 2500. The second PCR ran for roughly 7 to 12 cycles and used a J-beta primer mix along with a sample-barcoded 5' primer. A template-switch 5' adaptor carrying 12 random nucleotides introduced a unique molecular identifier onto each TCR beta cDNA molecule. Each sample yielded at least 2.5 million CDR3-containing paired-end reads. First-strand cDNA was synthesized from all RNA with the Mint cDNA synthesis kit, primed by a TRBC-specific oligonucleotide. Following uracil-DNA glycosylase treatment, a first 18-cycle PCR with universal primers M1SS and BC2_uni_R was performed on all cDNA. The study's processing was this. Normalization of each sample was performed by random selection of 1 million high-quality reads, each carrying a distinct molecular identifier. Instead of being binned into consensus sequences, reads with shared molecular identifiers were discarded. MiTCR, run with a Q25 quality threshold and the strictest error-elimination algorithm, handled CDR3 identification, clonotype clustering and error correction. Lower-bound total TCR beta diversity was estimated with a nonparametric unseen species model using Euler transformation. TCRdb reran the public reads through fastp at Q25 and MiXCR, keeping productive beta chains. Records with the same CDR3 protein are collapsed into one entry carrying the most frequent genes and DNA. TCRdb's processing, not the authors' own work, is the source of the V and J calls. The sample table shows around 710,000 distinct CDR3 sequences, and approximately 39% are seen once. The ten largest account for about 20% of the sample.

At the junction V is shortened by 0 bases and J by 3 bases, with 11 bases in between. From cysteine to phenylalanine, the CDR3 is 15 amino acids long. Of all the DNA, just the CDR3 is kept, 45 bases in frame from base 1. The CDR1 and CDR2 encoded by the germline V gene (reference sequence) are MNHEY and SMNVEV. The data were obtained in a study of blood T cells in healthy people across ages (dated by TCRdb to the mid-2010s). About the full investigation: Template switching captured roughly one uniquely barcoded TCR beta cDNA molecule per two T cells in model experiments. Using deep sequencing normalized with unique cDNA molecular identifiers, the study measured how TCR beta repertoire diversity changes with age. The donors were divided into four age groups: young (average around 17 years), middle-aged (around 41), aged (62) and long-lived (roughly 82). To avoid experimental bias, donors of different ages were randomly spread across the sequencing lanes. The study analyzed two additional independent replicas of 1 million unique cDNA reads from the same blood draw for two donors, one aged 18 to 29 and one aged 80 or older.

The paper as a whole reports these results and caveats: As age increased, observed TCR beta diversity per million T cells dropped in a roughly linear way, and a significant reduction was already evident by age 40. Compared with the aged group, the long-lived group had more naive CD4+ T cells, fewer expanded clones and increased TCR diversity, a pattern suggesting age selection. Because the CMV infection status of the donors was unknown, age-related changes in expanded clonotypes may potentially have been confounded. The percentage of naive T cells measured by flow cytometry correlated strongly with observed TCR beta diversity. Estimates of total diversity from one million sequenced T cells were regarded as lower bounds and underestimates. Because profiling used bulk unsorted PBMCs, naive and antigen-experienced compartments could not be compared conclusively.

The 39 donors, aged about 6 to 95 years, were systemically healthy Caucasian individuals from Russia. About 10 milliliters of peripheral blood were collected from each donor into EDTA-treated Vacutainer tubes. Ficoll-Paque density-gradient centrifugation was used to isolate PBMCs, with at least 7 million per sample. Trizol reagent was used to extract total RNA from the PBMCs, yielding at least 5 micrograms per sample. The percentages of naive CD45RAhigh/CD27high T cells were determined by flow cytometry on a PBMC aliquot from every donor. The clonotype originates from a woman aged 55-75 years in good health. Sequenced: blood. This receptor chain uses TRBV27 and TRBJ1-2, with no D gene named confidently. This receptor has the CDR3 CASSLSARTDYGYTF. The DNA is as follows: TGTGCCAGCAGTTTATCAGCTCGAACGGACTATGGCTACACCTTC.